This record looks at one TCR beta chain sequence and its context. This record comes from a study of blood T cell repertoires in COVID-19. Overall study context: Samples taken during acute and convalescent COVID-19 were collected in the United States, Italy and Spain. The analysed material was cDNA or gDNA that came from T cells, B-cell-depleted T cells, or PBMCs.

Per the original data handling: Nucleated cell counts were estimated from reference gene primer amplification. This table comes from immunoSEQ multiplex PCR, and its TCRdb copy is limited to in-frame clones, with some not included. The V and J calls and clone size are taken from that table; D and trimming were inferred from the DNA. The table includes 120,000 or so clones, over 75% detected once. There are 14 residues in the CDR3. V lost 2 bases and J lost 6; bases outside the gene matches: 10. Per the germline V gene, CDR1 is GTSNPN and CDR2 is SVGIG (reference sequence). Specimen: peripheral blood. This chain uses TRBV30 with TRBJ2-7, with 7 bases matching TRBD2. The sequence derives from a man aged 50-59 years with acute or convalescent COVID-19. Written as DNA, the CDR3 is TGTGCCTGGAGTCTTGAGCGGGAATCATCCGAGCAGTACTTC. It yields the protein CAWSLERESSEQYF. Variable domain in full (rest from reference TRBV30 and TRBJ2-7): SQTIHQWPATLVQPVGSPLSLECTVEGTSNPNLYWYRQAAGRGLQLLFYSVGIGQISSEVPQNLSASRPQDRQFILSSKKLLLSDSGFYLCAWSLERESSEQYFGPGTRLTVT.